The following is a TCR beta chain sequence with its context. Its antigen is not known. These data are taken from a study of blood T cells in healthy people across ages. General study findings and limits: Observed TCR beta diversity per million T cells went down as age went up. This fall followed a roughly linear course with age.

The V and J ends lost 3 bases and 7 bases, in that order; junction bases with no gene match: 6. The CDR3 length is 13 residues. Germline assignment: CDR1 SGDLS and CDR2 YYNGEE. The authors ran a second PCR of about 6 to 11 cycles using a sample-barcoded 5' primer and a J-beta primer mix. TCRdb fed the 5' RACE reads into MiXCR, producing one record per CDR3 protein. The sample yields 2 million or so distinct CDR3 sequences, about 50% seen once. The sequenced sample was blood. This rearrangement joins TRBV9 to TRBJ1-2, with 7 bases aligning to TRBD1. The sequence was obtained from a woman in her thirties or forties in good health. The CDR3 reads CASSGGTASGYTF. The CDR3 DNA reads TGTGCCAGCAGCGGCGGGACAGCTAGTGGCTACACCTTC.